This note documents a single T cell receptor (beta chain) sequence. V lost 2 bases and J lost 0, with 30 bases in between. Per the germline V gene, CDR1 is SGDLS and CDR2 is YYNGEE. This CDR3 region has 23 residues. The data belong to a study of blood T cell repertoires in COVID-19. Study-level background: Samples taken during acute and convalescent COVID-19 were collected in the United States, Italy and Spain. PBMCs, B-cell-depleted T cells, or T cells provided the cDNA or gDNA that made up the material.

Original processing notes: How many nucleated cells were present was estimated from reference gene primer amplification. The method was immunoSEQ multiplex PCR; TCRdb's version includes in-frame clones alone and lacks a portion of them. V, J and clone size derive from that table, while D and trimming were established from the DNA sequence. Of approximately 12,000 clones in the sample, 88% were seen once. Sequenced material: peripheral blood. The origin of this receptor is a human donor in a cohort sampled during active COVID-19. V usage is TRBV9 and J usage is TRBJ1-6, with D maybe TRBD1 (6 bases). CDR3 sequence (DNA): TGTGCCAGCAGCGTTCTCGAAAAACCGGGACACCGGACTTCGAGCTCCTATAATTCACCCCTCCACTTT. It codes for CASSVLEKPGHRTSSSYNSPLHF.